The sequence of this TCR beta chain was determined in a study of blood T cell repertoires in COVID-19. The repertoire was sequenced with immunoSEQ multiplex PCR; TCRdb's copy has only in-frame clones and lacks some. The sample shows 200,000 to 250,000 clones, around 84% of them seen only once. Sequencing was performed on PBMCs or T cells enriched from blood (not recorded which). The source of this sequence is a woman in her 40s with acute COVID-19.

The CDR3 DNA is TGTGCCAGCATCGGGTTGACTGAAGCTTTCTTT. Translating it yields CASIGLTEAFF. The chain employs TRBV28 and TRBJ1-1; D gene ambiguous. This CDR3 is 11 amino acids long. Between the trimmed V and J ends, which lost 7 bases and 5 bases, there was a span of 8 bases. CDR1 MDHEN and CDR2 SYDVKM come from the germline V gene.